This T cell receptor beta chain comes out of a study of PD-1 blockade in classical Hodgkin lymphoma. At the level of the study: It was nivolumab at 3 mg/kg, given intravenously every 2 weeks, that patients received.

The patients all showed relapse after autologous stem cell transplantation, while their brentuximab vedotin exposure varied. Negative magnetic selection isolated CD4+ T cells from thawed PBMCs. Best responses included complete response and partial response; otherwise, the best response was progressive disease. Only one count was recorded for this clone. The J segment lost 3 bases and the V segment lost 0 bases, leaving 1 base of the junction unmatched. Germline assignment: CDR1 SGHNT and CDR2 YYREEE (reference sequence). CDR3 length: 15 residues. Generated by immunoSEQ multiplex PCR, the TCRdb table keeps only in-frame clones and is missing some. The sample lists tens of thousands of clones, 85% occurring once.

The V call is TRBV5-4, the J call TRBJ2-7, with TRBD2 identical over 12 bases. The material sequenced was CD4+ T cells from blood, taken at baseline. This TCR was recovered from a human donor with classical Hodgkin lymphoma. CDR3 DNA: TGTGCCAGCAGCTTGGCGACTAGCGGGGGCTACGAGCAGTACTTC. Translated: CASSLATSGGYEQYF.